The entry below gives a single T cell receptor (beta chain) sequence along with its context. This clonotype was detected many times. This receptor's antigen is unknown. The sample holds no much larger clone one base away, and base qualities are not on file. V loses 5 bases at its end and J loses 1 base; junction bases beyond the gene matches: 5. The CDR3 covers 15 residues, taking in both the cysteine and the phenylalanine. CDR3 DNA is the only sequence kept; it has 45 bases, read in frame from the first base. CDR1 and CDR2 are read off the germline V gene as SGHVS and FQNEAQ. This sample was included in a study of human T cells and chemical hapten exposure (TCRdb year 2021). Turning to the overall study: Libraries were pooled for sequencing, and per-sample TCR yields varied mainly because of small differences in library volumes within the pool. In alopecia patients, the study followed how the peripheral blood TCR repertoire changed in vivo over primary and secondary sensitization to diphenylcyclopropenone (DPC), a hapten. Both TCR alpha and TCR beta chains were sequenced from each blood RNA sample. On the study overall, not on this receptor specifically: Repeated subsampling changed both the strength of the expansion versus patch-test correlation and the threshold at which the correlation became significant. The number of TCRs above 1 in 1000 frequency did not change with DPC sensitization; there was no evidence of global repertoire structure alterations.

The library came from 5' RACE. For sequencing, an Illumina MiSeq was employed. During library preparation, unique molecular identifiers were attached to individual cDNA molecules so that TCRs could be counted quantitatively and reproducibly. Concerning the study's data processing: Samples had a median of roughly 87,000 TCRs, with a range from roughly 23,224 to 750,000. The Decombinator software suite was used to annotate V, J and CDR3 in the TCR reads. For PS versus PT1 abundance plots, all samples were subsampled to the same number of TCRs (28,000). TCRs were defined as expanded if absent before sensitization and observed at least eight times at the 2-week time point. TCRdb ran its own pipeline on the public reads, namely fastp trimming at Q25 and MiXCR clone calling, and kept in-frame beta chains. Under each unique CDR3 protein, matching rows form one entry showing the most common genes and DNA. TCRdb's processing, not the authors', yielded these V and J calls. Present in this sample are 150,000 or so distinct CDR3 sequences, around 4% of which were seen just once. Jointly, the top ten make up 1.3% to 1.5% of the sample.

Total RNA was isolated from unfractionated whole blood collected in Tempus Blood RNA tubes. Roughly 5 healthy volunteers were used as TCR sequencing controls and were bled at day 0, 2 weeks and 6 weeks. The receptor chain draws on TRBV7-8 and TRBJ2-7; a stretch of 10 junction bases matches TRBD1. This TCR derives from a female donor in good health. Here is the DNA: TGTGCCAGCAGCCCCAGACAGGGGGCGTCCTACGAGCAGTACTTC. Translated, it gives CASSPRQGASYEQYF.